The next 5 T cell receptor beta chains were all read from a single sample in a study of shared clonotypes between healthy human individuals. Repertoires were generated with immunoSEQ multiplex PCR, while TCRdb's copy carries only in-frame clones and drops some. The data show some 2,000,000 clones, with nearly 97% seen just once and approximately 0.13% held by the top ten. The sequencing input was naive CD4+ T cells sorted from blood. The subset was: CD45RA+ positively selected. These receptors all stem from a man younger than 30 in good health.

J is TRBJ1-2 and V is TRBV27; possibly TRBD1 for D (5 bases). V dropped 4 bases and J dropped 4 bases, with 16 bases sitting between them. Germline CDR1 and CDR2: MNHEY and SMNVEV (reference sequence). This CDR3 is built from 15 residues. The CDR3 reads CASSSGTGITYGYTF. The CDR3 DNA is TGTGCCAGCAGTTCGGGAACAGGAATTACCTATGGCTACACCTTC.

This chain connects TRBV7-2 to TRBJ2-7; D is possibly TRBD1 (6 bases). Germline V gene lookup returns CDR1 SGHTA and CDR2 FQGNSA. This CDR3 contains 18 residues. The V and J ends lost 2 bases and 4 bases respectively, with 24 bases between them. DNA for the CDR3: TGTGCCAGCAGCTTACACCCTTCTGAGGGGGTTTCCCAGTACGAGCAGTACTTC. Its translation is CASSLHPSEGVSQYEQYF.

J is TRBJ2-2 and V is TRBV19; D may be TRBD1 or TRBD2 (5 bases each). Looked up from germline, CDR1 is LNHDA and CDR2 is SQIVND (reference sequence). The CDR3 runs to 13 residues. Between the trimmed V and J ends, which lost 7 bases and 6 bases, there was a span of 12 bases. CDR3 DNA sequence: TGTGCCAGTACCCGGGGACCGTCCGGGGAGCTGTTTTTT. Translation gives CASTRGPSGELFF. Full variable domain (outside the CDR3, taken from reference TRBV19 and TRBJ2-2): DGGITQSPKYLFRKEGQNVTLSCEQNLNHDAMYWYRQDPGQGLRLIYYSQIVNDFQKGDIAEGYSVSREKKESFPLTVTSAQKNPTAFYLCASTRGPSGELFFGEGSRLTVL.

In DNA form, the CDR3 reads TGTGCCATCAGTGAGAAGGGGGCGGATGAGCAGTTCTTC. Translating gives CAISEKGADEQFF. The chain uses TRBV10-3 and TRBJ2-1; 7 positions agree with TRBD1. Trimming at V came to 2 bases and at J to 8 bases, leaving 3 bases not matched to a gene. CDR1 ENHRY and CDR2 SYGVKD come from the germline V gene. This CDR3 region has 13 residues.

The chain employs TRBV19 and TRBJ2-7, with D perhaps matching TRBD1 (5 bases). CDR1 and CDR2 from the germline V gene are LNHDA and SQIVND (reference sequence). V gave up 5 bases and J gave up 2 bases, with 16 bases separating them. The CDR3 has 15 amino acids. CDR3 protein: CASSLVLGVTYEQYF. The CDR3 nucleotides read TGTGCCAGTAGTCTTGTGCTAGGGGTGACCTACGAGCAGTACTTC.